These 19 T cell receptor beta chains were sequenced from one sample in a study of CD8 T cells in ankylosing spondylitis listed by TCRdb under 2017. The library was built by means of 5' RACE. The instrument was an Illumina HiSeq 2500. Using fastp at Q25 and MiXCR, TCRdb reprocessed the public reads and kept productive beta chains. Each CDR3 protein gets just one entry, which takes the most common genes and DNA from the rows behind it. Across this sample there are about 140,000 distinct CDR3 sequences, with more than 5.5% seen only once. The ten largest clones represent 9.5% to 15% of the sample. The sequenced sample consisted of blood, either unsorted or a sorted T cell fraction (not recorded which). Every receptor here comes from a female donor with ankylosing spondylitis or in good health (not recorded which).

This clonotype has ten or more counts. CDR3 sequence: CASSLRTSGGHTQYF. Written as DNA, the CDR3 is TGTGCCAGCAGCCTCCGGACTAGCGGGGGCCATACGCAGTATTTT. The chain has TRBV3-1 and TRBJ2-3, with 13 bases matching TRBD2. CDR3 size: 15 residues. Germline lookup yields CDR1 LGHDT and CDR2 YNNKEL (reference sequence). V dropped 4 bases and J dropped 7; count of bases not matched to a gene: 5.

This clonotype occurred many times. This chain connects TRBV9 to TRBJ2-5; tentatively, D is TRBD2 (5 bases). Germline CDR1 SGDLS, CDR2 YYNGEE. V lost 0 bases and J 7 bases, leaving 7 bases between the germline ends. The CDR3 covers 12 residues. CDR3 nucleotide sequence: TGTGCCAGCAGCGTAGACCGGGGGACCCAGTACTTC. Translating gives CASSVDRGTQYF.

Comments on this clonotype: A much larger clone differs from this one at a single base, so this may be a read error. The rearrangement links TRBV7-2 to TRBJ1-4; D might be TRBD1 (5 bases). CDR1 and CDR2 from the germline V gene are SGHTA and FQGNSA. The CDR3 totals 14 residues. CDR3 coding DNA: TGTGCCAGCAGCTTAGGACAGAATAATAAAAAACTGTTTTTT. This translates into CASSLGQNNKKLFF.

The V gene is TRBV5-4, the J gene TRBJ1-6, with 10 nucleotides matching TRBD1. Per the germline V gene, CDR1 is SGHNT and CDR2 is YYREEE (reference sequence). V shed 4 bases, J shed 15 bases, and the junction held 10 bases outside the gene matches. CDR3 size: 14 residues. CDR3 nucleotides: TGTGCCAGCAGCCCCGGGACAGGGGAGAATCTCCTCCACTTT. This gives the protein CASSPGTGENLLHF.

This clonotype appeared many times. V gene TRBV5-6 combines with J gene TRBJ1-4; D is unresolved. The CDR3 covers 15 residues. V lost 2 bases and J lost 3, with 11 bases in between. Germline values: CDR1 SGHDT, CDR2 YYEEEE. CDR3 amino acids: CASSFAGIANEKLFF. CDR3 nucleotides: TGTGCCAGCAGCTTCGCGGGGATAGCTAATGAAAAACTGTTTTTT.

This clonotype was seen repeatedly, ten times or more. The genes are TRBV12-3 or TRBV12-4 and TRBJ2-1; 9 bases are shared with TRBD1. This CDR3 has 15 amino acids. V lost 5 bases, J lost 6 bases, and 8 bases stayed unmatched. This CDR3 is CASSPSDRGINEQFF. The CDR3 nucleotides read TGTGCCAGCAGTCCTTCGGACAGGGGTATCAATGAGCAGTTCTTC.

This clonotype has ten or more counts. The germline gene is not matched at one end of the junction; a read error may be the cause. This rearrangement joins TRBV15 to TRBJ1-1, with 7 bases that match TRBD1. CDR1 is LNHNV and CDR2 is YYDKDF in the germline V gene (reference sequence). The CDR3 covers 14 residues. The CDR3 region is CATSRDLQGREAFF. CDR3 nucleotides: TGTGCCACCAGCCGAGACCTACAGGGGCGGGAAGCTTTCTTT.

This clonotype came up many times. V usage is TRBV5-1 and J usage is TRBJ1-2, with D perhaps TRBD1 (5 bases). Germline lookup yields CDR1 SGHRS and CDR2 YFSETQ. V gave up 0 bases and J gave up 3 bases, with 12 bases separating them. The CDR3 covers 15 residues. CDR3 sequence (DNA): TGCGCCAGCAGCTTGGAGACGGGACCCGACTATGGCTACACCTTC. Its protein is CASSLETGPDYGYTF.

This chain uses TRBV11-2 with TRBJ2-3; unclear D gene. The CDR3 is 15 residues long. Trimming took off 1 base at V and 4 bases at J, with 12 bases between the two ends. Germline V gene sequence: CDR1 SGHAT, CDR2 FQNNGV. The CDR3 protein is CASSLGSVVPDTQYF. As DNA, the CDR3 is TGTGCCAGCAGCTTAGGCTCGGTGGTCCCAGATACGCAGTATTTT.

This clonotype was found a few times. This chain links TRBV20-1 with TRBJ1-2; 7 bases are a match to TRBD1. The CDR3 consists of 13 residues. V shed 0 bases and J 6 bases; nucleotides not matched to a gene: 4. CDR1 DFQATT and CDR2 SNEGSKA come from the germline V gene (reference sequence). The CDR3 bases are TGCAGTGCTAGAGACCAACAGGGGAATGGCTACACCTTC. Its translation: CSARDQQGNGYTF.

Comments on this clonotype: Lacking the conserved final phenylalanine or tryptophan, this CDR3 likely reflects a read error. V gene TRBV7-2 combines with J gene TRBJ1-1; D remains ambiguous. The CDR3 is made up of 12 amino acids. The germline V gene has CDR1 SGHTA and CDR2 FQGNSA. The V end was cut by 2 bases, the J end by 11 bases, with 12 bases between. The CDR3 sequence: CASSLMAVGAFL. The CDR3 bases are TGTGCCAGCAGCTTAATGGCCGTTGGCGCTTTCCTT.

This clonotype was observed many times. The chain couples TRBV5-1 to TRBJ2-1, with D perhaps given as TRBD1 or TRBD2 (5 bases each). The V gene lost 4 bases and the J gene lost 0 bases, with 11 bases spanning the gap. In germline, CDR1 is SGHRS, CDR2 YFSETQ. The CDR3 totals 15 residues. The CDR3, as DNA: TGCGCCAGCAGCGTAACAGGACTCTCCTACAATGAGCAGTTCTTC. It yields the protein CASSVTGLSYNEQFF.

Comments on this clonotype: The junction departs from the called germline gene at one end, perhaps through a read error. This chain connects TRBV5-6 to TRBJ1-1, with a weak D call TRBD1 (5 bases). This CDR3 is 14 amino acids long. CDR1 is SGHDT and CDR2 is YYEEEE in the germline V gene. CDR3 amino acids: CASSPGTLNSEAFF. DNA for the CDR3: TGTGCCAGCAGCCCCGGGACGCTGAACTCTGAAGCTTTCTTT.

This clonotype was seen many times. J is TRBJ2-1 and V is TRBV20-1; 8 nucleotides agree with TRBD1. The CDR3 has 15 amino acids. In germline, CDR1 is DFQATT, CDR2 SNEGSKA (reference sequence). The V segment lost 3 bases and the J segment 0 bases; nucleotides outside the gene matches: 4. CDR3 in amino acids: CSASPTGGSYNEQFF. The CDR3 bases are TGCAGTGCTAGCCCTACAGGGGGCTCCTACAATGAGCAGTTCTTC.

The chain uses TRBV4-3 and TRBJ2-3; D may be TRBD2 (6 bases). The V gene's germline CDR1 is LGHNA and CDR2 YSLEER. This CDR3 has 19 residues. Trimming pared 0 bases from V and 1 base from J, leaving 20 bases between. The CDR3, as DNA: TGCGCCAGCAGCCAAGATTTCGCGGCGGGGCGGTCCCGCACAGATACGCAGTATTTT. Amino acids: CASSQDFAAGRSRTDTQYF.

This clonotype was seen ten or more times. This chain links TRBV5-1 with TRBJ1-1, with D unresolved. This CDR3 is built from 17 residues. The germline V gene encodes CDR1 SGHRS and CDR2 YFSETQ. V was shortened by 4 bases and J by 4 bases, with 23 bases between the two germline ends. CDR3 DNA: TGCGCCAGCAGCCTAAAATCCAGCAGAATCTCGGGCACTGAAGCTTTCTTT. Protein sequence: CASSLKSSRISGTEAFF. Full variable domain (outside the CDR3, taken from reference TRBV5-1 and TRBJ1-1): KAGVTQTPRYLIKTRGQQVTLSCSPISGHRSVSWYQQTPGQGLQFLFEYFSETQRNKGNFPGRFSGRQFSNSRSEMNVSTLELGDSALYLCASSLKSSRISGTEAFFGQGTRLTVV.

This clonotype appeared many times. The chain couples TRBV6-1 to TRBJ2-3; D unresolved. Germline V CDR1 and CDR2: MNHNS, SASEGT. The CDR3 loop spans 14 amino acids. V lost 4 bases and J lost 0, with 8 bases in between. The CDR3 loop reads CASSVTTSTDTQYF. The CDR3 nucleotides are TGTGCCAGCAGTGTAACGACTAGCACAGATACGCAGTATTTT.

The table lists this clonotype with many counts. The rearrangement joins TRBV7-2 to TRBJ2-3; TRBD2 matches at 11 bases. CDR1 SGHTA and CDR2 FQGNSA come from the germline V gene. Losses at the gene ends were 4 bases for V and 2 bases for J; bases not matched to a gene: 5. The CDR3 runs 16 residues. In DNA form, the CDR3 reads TGTGCCAGCAGCTCAAGACTAGCGGGGTTCACAGATACGCAGTATTTT. This codes for CASSSRLAGFTDTQYF.

This clonotype was seen ten or more times. The chain employs TRBV10-3 and TRBJ2-1; 15 nucleotides align to TRBD2. CDR1 and CDR2 (germline): ENHRY, SYGVKD. Trimming at V came to 9 bases and at J to 8 bases, leaving 11 bases not matched to a gene. The CDR3 has 16 residues. The CDR3 coding sequence is TGTGCCATTAGTACTGGACTAGCGGGGGGGCCTGATGAGCAGTTCTTC. It codes for CAISTGLAGGPDEQFF.